The 7 T cell receptor beta chains given below trace back to one sample, sequenced in a study of cytomegalovirus exposure and HLA in healthy donors. PCR amplification relied on 60 Vbeta primers (plus 13 Jbeta primers). The data were produced by immunoSEQ multiplex PCR, yet TCRdb's version contains in-frame clones alone and is incomplete. Here the sample spans about 160,000 clones, 81% being singletons. Sequenced: PBMCs. The receptors were sampled from a man aged 50-60 years in good health and CMV-seropositive.

The chain uses TRBV4-2 and TRBJ2-7; weak D call: TRBD1 (7 bases). There are 16 residues in the CDR3. Trimming pared 1 base from V and 3 bases from J, leaving 16 bases between. Germline lookup yields CDR1 LGHNA and CDR2 YNFKEQ. The CDR3 DNA reads as TGTGCCAGCAGCCAAGGGGGGGACAGACCACTCTACGAGCAGTACTTC. It codes for CASSQGGDRPLYEQYF.

CDR3: CASSEAQDRFSPLHF. CDR3 DNA: TGTGCCAGCAGTGAAGCGCAGGACAGGTTTTCACCCCTCCACTTT. J is TRBJ1-6 and V is TRBV6-1; 7 nucleotides line up with TRBD1. The CDR3 totals 15 residues. The V segment lost 0 bases and the J segment 9 bases; nucleotides outside the gene matches: 5. Germline V gives CDR1 MNHNS, CDR2 SASEGT.

The J gene is TRBJ1-3, the V gene TRBV4-3; 8 positions match TRBD1. The CDR3 has 16 amino acids. The V segment lost 1 base and the J segment 4 bases; nucleotides outside the gene matches: 6. The germline gives CDR1 LGHNA, CDR2 YSLEER. CDR3 sequence reads: CASSQVQGASGNTIYF. CDR3 sequence (DNA): TGCGCCAGCAGCCAAGTTCAGGGGGCTTCAGGAAACACCATATATTTT.

The chain links TRBV30 to TRBJ2-7, with 7 nucleotides matching TRBD2. V lost 0 bases to trimming and J lost 2 bases; unmatched junction nucleotides: 7. Germline CDR1 GTSNPN, CDR2 SVGIG (reference sequence). The CDR3 spans 15 residues. The DNA for the CDR3 is TGTGCCTGGAGTGTCGGCGGGAGTCGGGCCTACGAGCAGTACTTC. It is translated as CAWSVGGSRAYEQYF.

V usage is TRBV9 and J usage is TRBJ1-4; D possibly corresponds to TRBD1 (5 bases). This CDR3 is 17 amino acids long. The germline V gene encodes CDR1 SGDLS and CDR2 YYNGEE. V shed 0 bases and J shed 4 bases, with 16 bases lying between them. This chain's CDR3 is CASSVEAGALDNEKLFF. In DNA form, the CDR3 reads TGTGCCAGCAGCGTAGAAGCTGGGGCTCTTGATAATGAAAAACTGTTTTTT. Based on the CDR3 plus reference TRBV9 and TRBJ1-4, the full variable domain is DSGVTQTPKHLITATGQRVTLRCSPRSGDLSVYWYQQSLDQGLQFLIQYYNGEERAKGNILERFSAQQFPDLHSELNLSSLELGDSALYFCASSVEAGALDNEKLFFGSGTQLSVL.

V is TRBV15 and J is TRBJ2-5, with 10 positions matching TRBD1. The CDR3 is 17 residues long. After removal of 0 bases from V and 5 bases from J, the junction contained 9 bases not matched to a gene. Germline V gene sequence: CDR1 LNHNV, CDR2 YYDKDF (reference sequence). The CDR3 DNA sequence: TGTGCCACCAGCAGAGATCCGGGACAGGGGAGGCGGGAGACCCAGTACTTC. Its translation is CATSRDPGQGRRETQYF.

The chain couples TRBV7-3 to TRBJ2-6; 10 bases align to TRBD1. CDR1 and CDR2 (germline): SGHTA, FQGTGA. The CDR3 consists of 20 residues. V trimming: 1 base; J trimming: 1 base; junction bases outside the gene matches: 10. CDR3 amino acids: CASSLMGQGTPKSGANVLTF. The CDR3 nucleotides read TGTGCCAGCAGCTTAATGGGACAGGGGACCCCAAAGTCTGGGGCCAACGTCCTGACTTTC. Based on the CDR3 plus reference TRBV7-3 and TRBJ2-6, the full variable domain is GAGVSQTPSNKVTEKGKYVELRCDPISGHTALYWYRQSLGQGPEFLIYFQGTGAADDSGLPNDRFFAVRPEGSVSTLKIQRTERGDSAVYLCASSLMGQGTPKSGANVLTFGAGSRLTVL.